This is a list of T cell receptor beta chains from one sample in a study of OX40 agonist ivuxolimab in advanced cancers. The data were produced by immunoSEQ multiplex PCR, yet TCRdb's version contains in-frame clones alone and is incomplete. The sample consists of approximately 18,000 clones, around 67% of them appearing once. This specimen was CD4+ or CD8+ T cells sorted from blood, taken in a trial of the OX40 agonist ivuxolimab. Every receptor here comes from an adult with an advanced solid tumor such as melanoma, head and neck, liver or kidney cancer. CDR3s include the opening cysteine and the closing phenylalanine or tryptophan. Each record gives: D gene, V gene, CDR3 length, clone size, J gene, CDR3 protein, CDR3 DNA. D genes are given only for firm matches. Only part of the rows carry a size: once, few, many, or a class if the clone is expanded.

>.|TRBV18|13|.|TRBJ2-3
CASSPVGKDTQYF
TGTGCCAGCTCACCCGTGGGTAAGGATACGCAGTATTTT
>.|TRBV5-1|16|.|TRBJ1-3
CASSLGVDFSGNTIYF
TGCGCCAGCAGCTTGGGGGTGGACTTTTCTGGAAACACCATATATTTT
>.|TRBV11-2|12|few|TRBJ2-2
CASSPQGLELFF
TGTGCCAGCAGCCCCCAGGGTTTGGAGCTGTTTTTT
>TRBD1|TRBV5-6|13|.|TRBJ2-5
CASSLGGGETQYF
TGTGCCAGCAGCTTAGGGGGCGGAGAGACCCAGTACTTC
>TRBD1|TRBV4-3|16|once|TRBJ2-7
CASSQAPGQGMGEQYF
TGCGCCAGCAGCCAAGCCCCAGGACAGGGGATGGGCGAGCAGTACTTC
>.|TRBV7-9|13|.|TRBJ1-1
CASTLEAHTEAFF
TGTGCCAGCACCCTGGAGGCCCACACTGAAGCTTTCTTT
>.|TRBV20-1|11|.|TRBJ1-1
CSASWGAEAFF
TGCAGTGCTAGCTGGGGGGCTGAAGCTTTCTTT
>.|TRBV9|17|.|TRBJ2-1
CASSVGPSHSQGNEQFF
TGTGCCAGCAGCGTAGGGCCTTCGCACAGCCAAGGCAATGAGCAGTTCTTC
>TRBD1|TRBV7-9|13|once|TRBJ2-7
CASSPGTVYEQYF
TGTGCCAGCAGCCCCGGGACAGTCTACGAGCAGTACTTC
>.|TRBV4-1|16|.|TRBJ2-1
CASSQVGVSSYNEQFF
TGCGCCAGCAGCCAAGTGGGCGTAAGCTCCTACAATGAGCAGTTCTTC
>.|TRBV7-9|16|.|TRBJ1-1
CASSLGGEELGTEAFF
TGTGCCAGCAGCTTGGGGGGGGAGGAATTAGGCACTGAAGCTTTCTTT
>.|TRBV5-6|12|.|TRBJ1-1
CASSAIGTEAFF
TGTGCCAGCAGCGCCATAGGCACTGAAGCTTTCTTT